This TCR beta chain was recovered during a study of blood T cell repertoires in COVID-19. Whole-study context: COVID-19 samples from acute and convalescent phases originated in the United States, Italy and Spain. Nucleic acid was either cDNA or gDNA, and it came from T cells, B-cell-depleted T cells, or PBMCs.

Authors' analysis steps: Amplification of reference gene primers was used by the study to estimate nucleated cell counts. Profiling relied on immunoSEQ multiplex PCR, and the TCRdb table lists in-frame clones only, not all of them. The D gene and trimming were derived from the DNA, and the V and J assignments and clone size from that table. The sample lists 300,000 to 350,000 clones, 88% seen once, with around 6.6% in the top ten. Germline V lookup: CDR1 MNHEY, CDR2 SVGAGI. Between the trimmed V and J ends, which lost 10 bases and 5 bases, there was a span of 18 bases. There are 14 residues in the CDR3.

The rearrangement links TRBV6-5 to TRBJ2-1; D might be TRBD2 (6 bases). The receptor's source is a woman between 65 and 79 years old with COVID-19, enrolled during active disease. The material sequenced was peripheral blood. The CDR3 DNA reads as TGTGCCACCCGCCCTGGACTAAGAAACAATGAGCAGTTCTTC. Translated, it gives CATRPGLRNNEQFF.